The rows below give T cell receptor beta chains drawn from one sample of a study of T cell repertoires in cytomegalovirus infection. Their antigen targets remain unknown. MiXCR, run by TCRdb on the reads, gives a single entry per CDR3 protein. The sample lists approximately 910,000 distinct CDR3 sequences, around a third occurring once. The sample was cultured CD8+ T cells from PBMCs, taken from culture after CMV antigen stimulation. These receptors all stem from a human donor in good health (CMV status not recorded). Some clones in this sample may be carry-over from other donors' samples. The conserved cysteine and the conserved F or W are not part of the CDR3 here. The order of the fields is V gene, clone size, J gene, CDR3 protein. Expanded clones are given a class, and other clones once, few, many or no size at all.

>TRBV4-1|few|TRBJ1-1
ASSPGNREEAF
>TRBV5-4|NA|TRBJ2-1
ASSPTIAGGPFNEQF
>TRBV9|few|TRBJ1-2
ASSVAGQGAAGGGYT
>TRBV27|NA|TRBJ2-7
ASSLVAGASYEQY
>TRBV2|NA|TRBJ2-7
ASSYSEGTTTMYVQY
>TRBV11-2|NA|TRBJ2-4
ASSGTTLAKNIQY
>TRBV29-1|NA|TRBJ2-5
SVEDGGTLAGFQETQY
>TRBV27|NA|TRBJ1-6
ASSLRGGGYSPLH
>TRBV27|NA|TRBJ1-5
ASSKIGTANQPQH
>TRBV19|few|TRBJ2-3
ASTLEGQYTDTQY
>TRBV6-1|few|TRBJ2-3
ASSDPGTGSLSDTQY
>TRBV2|NA|TRBJ2-3
ATDASDTQY
>TRBV19|NA|TRBJ2-2
ATITYSGELF
>TRBV7-2|many|TRBJ1-1
ASSTLDSYTEAF
>TRBV10-2|many|TRBJ2-4
ASSESGNIQY
>TRBV7-8|few|TRBJ2-7
ASSSTGWDEQY
>TRBV5-1|once|TRBJ2-2
ASSSPTGFPNTGELF
>TRBV20-1|NA|TRBJ1-6
SARPPPGQGYYNSPLH
>TRBV6-1|NA|TRBJ1-2
ASSEDLGYAFYGYT
>TRBV7-9|NA|TRBJ2-3
ASSTHPTLGGDTQY
>TRBV7-8|many|TRBJ1-2
ASSLGGLGGDGYT
>TRBV7-9|NA|TRBJ2-5
ASSPPSIAGVETQY
>TRBV10-3|NA|TRBJ2-6
AISEYDRGTGANVLT
>TRBV20-1|few|TRBJ1-6
SAGITRQGSSLH
>TRBV2|few|TRBJ2-5
ASSDRGLPYQETQY
>TRBV7-6|NA|TRBJ1-4
ASSLWAGSEKLF
>TRBV27|few|TRBJ1-1
ASSSQTGRTEAF
>TRBV27|NA|TRBJ1-5
ASSKGGTGQPQH
>TRBV5-4|few|TRBJ2-7
ASSSGQTEQY
>TRBV6-5|NA|TRBJ2-1
ASFSRDLEQF
>TRBV6-5|NA|TRBJ2-6
ASSYGLGAGANVLT
>TRBV6-8|few|TRBJ2-1
ASMGGVNEQF
>TRBV27|few|TRBJ2-7
ASSTQTGDEQY
>TRBV27|few|TRBJ2-7
ASSSRDSARQGQY
>TRBV12-3/TRBV12-4|few|TRBJ1-1
ASSMLRTGRARGRAF
>TRBV19|NA|TRBJ2-1
ASSSRDREFYNEQF
>TRBV5-1|NA|TRBJ2-7
ASSQRQGSSYEQY
>TRBV6-1|many|TRBJ2-7
ASSEIRQGGYEQY
>TRBV29-1|few|TRBJ1-2
SVEGQGSNGYT